These 12 T cell receptor beta chains originate from one sample sequenced in a study of T cells in Graves' hyperthyroidism and ophthalmopathy. Researchers took RNA transcripts and amplified the TCR beta CDR3 regions from them. A set of HTBI primers served as the primers for a first-round RT-PCR of the TCR CDR3. MiXCR was run by TCRdb on the multiplex PCR reads, yielding one entry per CDR3 protein. The data contain about 290,000 distinct CDR3 sequences, approximately 14% of them singletons. Sequenced: blood. Receptors were obtained from a woman aged 40 to 50 with Graves' hyperthyroidism.

This clonotype has a count of ten or more. The J gene is TRBJ2-3, the V gene TRBV6-1; 7 positions agree with TRBD2. This CDR3 is 15 amino acids long. J lost 5 bases, V lost 0 bases, and 5 bases had no gene match. CDR1 is MNHNS and CDR2 is SASEGT in the germline V gene. In nucleotides, the CDR3 is TGTGCCAGCAGTGAAGCGCGGGGGTGGGGAGATACGCAGTATTTT. The encoded protein is CASSEARGWGDTQYF.

This clonotype showed up just a few times. V usage is TRBV4-2 and J usage is TRBJ2-3, with D perhaps matching TRBD2 (6 bases). Trimming shortened V by 4 bases and J by 2 bases, and 13 bases separated the two germline ends. The CDR3 consists of 15 residues. In germline, CDR1 is LGHNA, CDR2 YNFKEQ. CDR3 region: CASSRRDSDTDTQYF. The DNA for the CDR3 is TGTGCCAGCAGCCGCCGGGACTCAGACACAGATACGCAGTATTTT.

This clonotype came up many times. V is TRBV18 and J is TRBJ2-2, with 10 positions matching TRBD1. The J segment lost 2 bases and the V segment lost 6 bases, leaving 0 bases of the junction unmatched. CDR3 size: 14 residues. Germline V lookup: CDR1 KGHSH, CDR2 LQKENI. CDR3 bases: TGTGCCAGCTCGACAGGGGGCAACACCGGGGAGCTGTTTTTT. Its translation: CASSTGGNTGELFF.

Concerning this clonotype: A much larger clone sits a single nucleotide away, making a read error possible. It is likely a read error, because the conserved phenylalanine at the end of the CDR3 is missing. The CDR3 DNA is TGTGCCAGTACCGGGGGCGATGAAAAACTGTTTTCT. This sequence encodes CASTGGDEKLFS. V and J are TRBV2 and TRBJ1-4; D might be TRBD1 (6 bases). Trimming took 9 bases from V and 6 from J, leaving 11 bases between them. From germline, CDR1 is SNHLY and CDR2 FYNNEI. The CDR3 is made up of 12 amino acids.

This clonotype appeared many times. The rearrangement uses TRBV5-1 and TRBJ1-2, with 7 bases that match TRBD1. In germline, CDR1 is SGHRS, CDR2 YFSETQ. Trimming took 3 bases from V and 0 from J; bases not matched to a gene: 8. The CDR3 is made up of 16 amino acids. The CDR3 nucleotides read TGCGCCAGCAGCTCCTCGACAGGGCAAGCTAACTATGGCTACACCTTC. It yields the protein CASSSSTGQANYGYTF.

The table lists this clonotype with many counts. This chain connects TRBV20-1 to TRBJ2-1, with 11 bases that match TRBD2. Germline V gives CDR1 DFQATT, CDR2 SNEGSKA (reference sequence). V gave up 6 bases and J gave up 4 bases; unmatched junction bases: 14. The CDR3 is 17 residues long. Here the CDR3 reads CSATPTSGSKRYNEQFF. The CDR3 region has the DNA TGCAGTGCGACCCCTACTAGCGGGAGTAAACGGTACAATGAGCAGTTCTTC.

This clonotype has ten or more counts. This rearrangement joins TRBV20-1 to TRBJ1-1; D is unclear. Germline loops: CDR1 DFQATT, CDR2 SNEGSKA (reference sequence). This CDR3 is 14 amino acids long. With 3 bases removed from V and 1 base from J, the gap between germline ends came to 12 bases. CDR3 nucleotide sequence: TGCAGTGCTAGCAACGCGGCAGAGAACACTGAAGCTTTCTTT. This encodes CSASNAAENTEAFF.

This clonotype has ten or more counts. The V gene is TRBV20-1, the J gene TRBJ1-1; D possibly corresponds to TRBD1 (5 bases). CDR3 size: 10 residues. Trimming removed 6 bases at V and 8 bases at J, with 10 bases between. Germline V gene sequence: CDR1 DFQATT, CDR2 SNEGSKA (reference sequence). The CDR3 sequence is CSAFNREAFF. CDR3 nucleotides: TGCAGTGCATTTAACAGGGAAGCTTTCTTT.

This clonotype showed up many times. The rearrangement links TRBV28 to TRBJ2-7; 13 positions agree with TRBD2. V lost 6 bases and J lost 1; bases outside the gene matches: 12. Looked up from germline, CDR1 is MDHEN and CDR2 is SYDVKM. The CDR3 sequence is 18 residues long. CDR3 region: CASSYGTSGKGVSYEQYF. The DNA for the CDR3 is TGTGCCAGCAGCTATGGGACTAGCGGGAAAGGCGTATCCTACGAGCAGTACTTC.

This sequence joins TRBV28 and TRBJ2-2, with D unclear. Germline V gives CDR1 MDHEN, CDR2 SYDVKM. This CDR3 is 15 amino acids long. The ends were cut back, 6 bases at V and 4 bases at J, with 15 bases in the middle. In DNA, the CDR3 is TGTGCCAGCAGCCCCCCCACGAGTACCACCGGGGAGCTGTTTTTT. Encoded protein: CASSPPTSTTGELFF.

V is TRBV5-5 and J is TRBJ2-5; D might be TRBD1 or TRBD2, each matching 7 bases. The germline CDR1 and CDR2 sequences are SGHKS and YYEKEE (reference sequence). This CDR3 spans 15 amino acids. V was clipped by 1 base and J by 4 bases, with 14 bases between them. Here the CDR3 reads CASSLRGAGGETQYF. CDR3 DNA sequence: TGTGCCAGCAGCTTGCGGGGGGCAGGGGGAGAGACCCAGTACTTC. The variable domain in full, with the rest retrieved from reference TRBV5-5 and TRBJ2-5, is DAGVTQSPTHLIKTRGQQVTLRCSPISGHKSVSWYQQVLGQGPQFIFQYYEKEERGRGNFPDRFSARQFPNYSSELNVNALLLGDSALYLCASSLRGAGGETQYFGPGTRLLVL.

This clonotype was recorded at least ten times. V is TRBV11-2 and J is TRBJ2-3; D possibly corresponds to TRBD1 (7 bases). Germline values: CDR1 SGHAT, CDR2 FQNNGV. This CDR3 contains 13 residues. Trimming cost V 10 bases and J 2 bases, with 13 bases left between them. Here the CDR3 DNA reads TGTGCCACCAGGGGGGATTTCACAGATACGCAGTATTTT. Translated: CATRGDFTDTQYF.